The subject of this entry is one TCR beta chain. In contrast to the negatively isolated CD8+ and CD4+ T cells, TEMRA cells were FACS-enriched. These data belong to a study of CD8 T cells in Susac syndrome. Looking at the study overall: At the time their blood was drawn, patients with Susac syndrome were either therapy-naive, on corticosteroids (with some of them also receiving intravenous immunoglobulin), or on intravenous immunoglobulin alone.

RNA, at roughly 0.45 to 1 ug, was reverse transcribed with random hexamers. Amplification of the TCR beta CDR3 was carried out by immunoSEQ multiplex PCR, which spanned a total of 54 Vbeta and 13 Jbeta segments. TCRdb analysed the immunoSEQ multiplex PCR reads with MiXCR anew, one entry per CDR3 protein. The table shows around 170,000 distinct CDR3 sequences, with approximately 95% occurring only once. The sample consisted of CD4+ T cells from PBMCs. The sequence came from a human donor with Susac syndrome.

The CDR3 loop reads CASSNRGGTDTQYF. The CDR3 DNA reads TGTGCCAGCAGTAACAGGGGTGGCACAGATACGCAGTATTTT. The V call is TRBV2, the J call TRBJ2-3; TRBD1 matches at 7 bases. In germline, CDR1 is SNHLY, CDR2 FYNNEI. V lost 5 bases and J lost 1; bases outside the gene matches: 3. This CDR3 is 14 amino acids long.